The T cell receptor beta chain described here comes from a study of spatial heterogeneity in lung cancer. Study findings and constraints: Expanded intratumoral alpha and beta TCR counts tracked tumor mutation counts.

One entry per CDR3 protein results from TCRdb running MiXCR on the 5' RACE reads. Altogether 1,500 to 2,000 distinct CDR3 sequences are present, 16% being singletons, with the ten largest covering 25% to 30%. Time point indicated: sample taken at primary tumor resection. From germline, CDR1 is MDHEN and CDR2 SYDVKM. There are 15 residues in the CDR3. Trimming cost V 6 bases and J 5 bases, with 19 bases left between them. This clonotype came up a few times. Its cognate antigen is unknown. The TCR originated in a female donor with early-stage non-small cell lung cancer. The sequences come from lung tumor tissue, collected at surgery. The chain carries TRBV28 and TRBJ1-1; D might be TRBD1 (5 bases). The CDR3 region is CASSSSPRVGTEAFF. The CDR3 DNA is TGTGCCAGCAGCTCCTCTCCCAGGGTCGGTACTGAAGCTTTCTTT.